The clone carrying this T cell receptor beta chain came up a few times. Its antigen is currently unknown. The data originate from a study of T-cell reconstitution after alpha-beta-depleted transplantation in children. The V gene lost 0 bases and the J gene lost 12 bases, with 12 bases spanning the gap. The CDR3 is 13 residues long. The germline V gene encodes CDR1 KGHSH and CDR2 LQKENI. Overall study findings and caveats: When one year had passed after transplant, most T-cell counts and diversity came from newly produced T cells. Expanded graft clones, several hundred of them, were reportedly the source of alpha-beta T cells about two months after transplant. Recipient T cells and thymic progenitors that survived were the source of the high TCRbeta diversity seen at day 60 in some patients.

A TCRbeta library incorporating unique molecular identifiers was prepared. TCRdb re-called the PCR reads with MiXCR, one entry per CDR3 protein. This table holds some 600,000 distinct CDR3 sequences, under 15% found once. The specimen comprised PBMCs, mostly from graft donor cells, sampled 360 days after TCRalphabeta/CD19-depleted stem cell transplant. This TCR derives from a male patient aged 10-17 years who had a stem cell transplant for acute myeloid leukemia, so the T cells may come from the graft donor. The rearrangement uses TRBV18 and TRBJ2-1, with no clear D. The chain's CDR3 is CASSPPTYLVQFF. The CDR3 nucleotides are TGTGCCAGCTCACCACCGACTTACCTAGTGCAGTTCTTC. The complete variable domain, with remaining parts taken from reference TRBV18 and TRBJ2-1, reads NAGVMQNPRHLVRRRGQEARLRCSPMKGHSHVYWYRQLPEEGLKFMVYLQKENIIDESGMPKERFSAEFPKEGPSILRIQQVVRGDSAAYFCASSPPTYLVQFFGPGTRLTVL.